This T cell receptor beta chain was recovered during a study of persistence of HIV-infected CD4 T cells. Concerning this clone: Its antigen is unknown.

Anti-CD3/anti-CD28 beads served as a nonspecific positive control stimulus. Sorting selected CD4+ T cells upregulating both CD40 ligand and CD69. Donors were HIV-1-infected adults who began suppressive ART during chronic infection. Donors had CD4+ T cell counts above 400 cells/uL and were CMV-seropositive. This was the immunoSEQ version 4 assay in survey mode. Template was genomic DNA at approximately 10 ng/uL, with up to about 1 ug used per sample. Clones were sequenced by immunoSEQ multiplex PCR, and TCRdb holds only the in-frame ones, with some missing. The data hold 40,000 or so clones, with about nine tenths observed a single time. V was pared by 0 bases and J by 1 base, with 12 bases between. Germline V CDR1 and CDR2: KGHSH, LQKENI. CDR3 length equals 16 residues.

The TCR sequence derives from an adult woman with HIV who was CMV-seropositive. The chain has TRBV18 and TRBJ1-1, with D unresolved. The starting material was CD4+ T cells sorted from PBMCs after roughly 17-hour stimulation, obtained from a patient who received antiretroviral therapy. Here the CDR3 reads CASSPPTHNSNTEAFF. In nucleotides, the CDR3 is TGTGCCAGCTCACCACCGACCCATAATTCGAACACTGAAGCTTTCTTT.